These 25 T cell receptor beta chains were sequenced from one sample in a study of shared clonotypes between healthy human individuals. As defined, naive CD8 cells were CD45RO-negative and positively selected for CCR7, with terminally differentiated effector memory CD45RA+ cells excluded. Sequenced by immunoSEQ multiplex PCR; TCRdb stores in-frame clones only, minus some. The sample has about 2 million clones; roughly 94% are singletons. The material sequenced was naive CD8+ T cells sorted from blood. These receptor sequences come from a man between 18 and 29 years old in good health.

The chain is built from TRBV5-1 and TRBJ2-5; D might be TRBD1 (5 bases). The V gene lost 3 bases and the J gene lost 10 bases, with 10 bases spanning the gap. CDR3 length equals 11 residues. Germline CDR1 reads SGHRS; CDR2 reads YFSETQ. The CDR3 nucleotides read TGCGCCAGCAGCTCAGACAGTTACCAGTACTTC. This sequence encodes CASSSDSYQYF.

The chain couples TRBV6-5 to TRBJ1-1; TRBD1 might be the D (5 bases). Germline V CDR1 and CDR2: MNHEY, SVGAGI. The CDR3 contains 13 residues. Trimming shortened V by 6 bases and J by 4 bases, and 12 bases separated the two germline ends. The CDR3 DNA sequence: TGTGCCAGCAGCTCGGTCGGGGGCACTGAAGCTTTCTTT. Translated, it gives CASSSVGGTEAFF.

The chain has TRBV4-1 and TRBJ1-4; D unresolved. The CDR3 totals 17 residues. Between the trimmed V and J ends, which lost 0 bases and 6 bases, there was a span of 17 bases. Germline V gene sequence: CDR1 MGHRA, CDR2 YSYEKL. CDR3 in DNA: TGCGCCAGCAGCCAAGAGAGGGCAGGCAAGGTCGATGAAAAACTGTTTTTT. This codes for CASSQERAGKVDEKLFF.

This clone was detected only once. V and J are TRBV5-6 and TRBJ2-7, with 8 positions matching TRBD2. The CDR3 has 16 amino acids. V lost 0 bases, J lost 0 bases, and 5 bases stayed unmatched. Germline CDR1 reads SGHDT; CDR2 reads YYEEEE. The CDR3 loop is CASSLEVAGTSYEQYF. For the CDR3, the DNA is TGTGCCAGCAGCTTGGAGGTAGCGGGGACCTCCTACGAGCAGTACTTC. The full variable domain, with the rest looked up from reference TRBV5-6 and TRBJ2-7, is DAGVTQSPTHLIKTRGQQVTLRCSPKSGHDTVSWYQQALGQGPQFIFQYYEEEERQRGNFPDRFSGHQFPNYSSELNVNALLLGDSALYLCASSLEVAGTSYEQYFGPGTRLTVT.

The chain uses TRBV7-9 and TRBJ2-2; tentatively, D is TRBD1 (6 bases). CDR1 SEHNR and CDR2 FQNEAQ come from the germline V gene (reference sequence). V was trimmed by 5 bases and J by 1 base, leaving 11 bases between them. The CDR3 has 15 amino acids. CDR3 loop: CASSPKDRNTGELFF. The CDR3 coding sequence is TGTGCCAGCAGCCCAAAGGACAGGAACACCGGGGAGCTGTTTTTT.

The CDR3 region is CASSPDGGYSGNTIYF. The CDR3 DNA sequence: TGTGCCAGCAGCCCCGACGGGGGCTACTCTGGAAACACCATATATTTT. The V and J genes are TRBV13 and TRBJ1-3; possible D gene TRBD1, 6 bases. V was shortened by 5 bases and J by 0 bases, with 14 bases between the two germline ends. Germline assignment: CDR1 PRHDT and CDR2 FYEKMQ (reference sequence). This CDR3 spans 16 amino acids.

This sequence joins TRBV5-1 and TRBJ2-1; 8 bases fit TRBD2. The CDR3 is made up of 16 amino acids. With V trimmed by 0 bases and J by 0 bases, 2 bases remained unmatched. Germline V lookup: CDR1 SGHRS, CDR2 YFSETQ. The CDR3 coding sequence is TGCGCCAGCAGCTTGGATAGCGGGGCCTCCTACAATGAGCAGTTCTTC. Encoded protein: CASSLDSGASYNEQFF.

The V call is TRBV6-6, the J call TRBJ2-7; no clear D. The CDR3 contains 14 residues. Germline V lookup: CDR1 MNHNY, CDR2 SVGAGI (reference sequence). Trimming pared 2 bases from V and 4 bases from J, leaving 12 bases between. CDR3 region: CASSYGDGLYEQYF. CDR3 DNA: TGTGCCAGCAGTTACGGCGACGGCCTATACGAGCAGTACTTC.

Concerning this clone: This sample includes further DNA sequences coding for the same CDR3. The V gene is TRBV7-2, the J gene TRBJ2-7; D is uncertain. There are 14 residues in the CDR3. V gave up 1 base and J gave up 2 bases, with 9 bases separating them. Germline CDR1 and CDR2: SGHTA and FQGNSA. The CDR3 reads CASSLGGSTYEQYF. In DNA, the CDR3 is TGTGCCAGCAGCTTAGGCGGCAGTACCTACGAGCAGTACTTC. Full variable domain (outside the CDR3, taken from reference TRBV7-2 and TRBJ2-7): GAGVSQSPSNKVTEKGKDVELRCDPISGHTALYWYRQSLGQGLEFLIYFQGNSAPDKSGLPSDRFSAERTGGSVSTLTIQRTQQEDSAVYLCASSLGGSTYEQYFGPGTRLTVT.

This chain connects TRBV25-1 to TRBJ2-1; D perhaps matches TRBD2 (6 bases). The CDR3 has 14 amino acids. CDR1 MGHDK and CDR2 SYGVNS come from the germline V gene. V was cut by 7 bases and J by 3 bases, with 13 bases left in between. The DNA for the CDR3 is TGTGCCAGCACCCAAATGGGGGGCTACAATGAGCAGTTCTTC. This encodes CASTQMGGYNEQFF.

This chain links TRBV4-3 with TRBJ1-2; a possible D gene is TRBD1 (5 bases). The CDR3 covers 14 residues. V dropped 0 bases and J dropped 9 bases, with 14 bases sitting between them. Germline-derived CDR1 and CDR2 are LGHNA and YSLEER. The CDR3, as DNA: TGCGCCAGCAGCCAAGATATCGGGGGGTATAGCTACACCTTC. Translated, it gives CASSQDIGGYSYTF.

The chain is built from TRBV6-5 and TRBJ1-5, with D uncertain. In germline, CDR1 is MNHEY, CDR2 SVGAGI. CDR3 length: 14 amino acids. V was pared by 0 bases and J by 9 bases, with 12 bases between. CDR3 amino acids: CASSYSEGEGPQHF. CDR3 nucleotides: TGTGCCAGCAGTTACTCGGAGGGAGAGGGGCCCCAGCATTTT.

On this clone itself: The sample has other DNA sequences that encode this CDR3 too. The chain employs TRBV5-6 and TRBJ2-7, with 8 bases aligning to TRBD1. CDR1 is SGHDT and CDR2 is YYEEEE in the germline V gene. V was clipped by 4 bases and J by 4 bases; unmatched bases: 7. The length of the CDR3 is 14 residues. DNA for the CDR3: TGTGCCAGCAGCCTTGGACAGGGTGGATACGAGCAGTACTTC. It codes for CASSLGQGGYEQYF.

The gene calls are TRBV27 and TRBJ2-2; D is unresolved. The CDR3 is made up of 12 amino acids. Deletions cut 5 bases from V and 9 bases from J, with 10 bases between. Per the germline V gene, CDR1 is MNHEY and CDR2 is SMNVEV (reference sequence). The CDR3 spells CASSLDGWELFF. The CDR3, as DNA: TGTGCCAGCAGTCTCGACGGTTGGGAGCTGTTTTTT.

The chain links TRBV9 to TRBJ1-2; possibly TRBD1 for D (5 bases). This CDR3 is built from 15 residues. V was clipped by 2 bases and J by 4 bases, with 15 bases between them. CDR1 and CDR2 (germline): SGDLS, YYNGEE. The DNA of the CDR3 is TGTGCCAGCAGCGTGGCTGCCGGGGGGTCCTATGGCTACACCTTC. Translating gives CASSVAAGGSYGYTF.

This rearrangement joins TRBV4-1 to TRBJ2-7; the match to TRBD2 covers 7 bases. Germline loops: CDR1 MGHRA, CDR2 YSYEKL. The CDR3 consists of 17 residues. The ends lost 0 bases at V and 0 bases at J; junction bases unmatched: 8. CDR3 bases: TGCGCCAGCAGCCAAGATCAGGGAGGGGTTTTCTCCTACGAGCAGTACTTC. Protein: CASSQDQGGVFSYEQYF.

The chain links TRBV2 to TRBJ1-2, with 12 bases matching TRBD1. J lost 8 bases, V lost 4 bases, and 8 bases had no gene match. Germline V gives CDR1 SNHLY, CDR2 FYNNEI. The CDR3 totals 15 residues. Here the CDR3 reads CASSAGTGGFGGYTF. The CDR3 region has the DNA TGTGCCAGCAGTGCGGGGACAGGGGGCTTTGGAGGCTACACCTTC.

The chain joins TRBV9 to TRBJ2-7; D uncertain. Germline CDR1 reads SGDLS; CDR2 reads YYNGEE. V was trimmed by 0 bases and J by 2 bases, leaving 9 bases between them. The CDR3 is 14 residues long. CDR3 sequence: CASSVDGQAYEQYF. The CDR3 DNA sequence: TGTGCCAGCAGCGTAGATGGCCAAGCCTACGAGCAGTACTTC.

This clone was observed once. The chain recombines TRBV13 with TRBJ2-2; D could derive from TRBD1 or TRBD2 (5 bases each). CDR1 PRHDT and CDR2 FYEKMQ come from the germline V gene (reference sequence). The CDR3 has 15 residues. V was pared by 5 bases and J by 1 base, with 11 bases between. CDR3 bases: TGTGCCAGCAGCCTCCGGGGACGGAACACCGGGGAGCTGTTTTTT. Residues: CASSLRGRNTGELFF.

With respect to this clone: Other DNA sequences in this specimen translate into the identical CDR3. The chain joins TRBV30 to TRBJ1-5; 11 bases match TRBD1. The germline gives CDR1 GTSNPN, CDR2 SVGIG (reference sequence). V was clipped by 1 base and J by 6 bases; unmatched bases: 2. There are 14 residues in the CDR3. As DNA, the CDR3 is TGTGCCTGGAGTGCGGGACAGGGGGGTCAGCCCCAGCATTTT. It translates to CAWSAGQGGQPQHF.

The chain couples TRBV27 to TRBJ2-1; D not resolved. This CDR3 comprises 14 residues. Trimming stripped 5 bases from V and 1 base from J, with 9 bases between. Germline CDR1 reads MNHEY; CDR2 reads SMNVEV (reference sequence). DNA of the CDR3: TGTGCCAGCAGTGCCTATAGATCCTACAATGAGCAGTTCTTC. It yields the protein CASSAYRSYNEQFF.

The rearrangement uses TRBV7-2 and TRBJ2-7, with a weak D call TRBD2 (6 bases). The CDR3 is made up of 14 amino acids. Germline CDR1 is SGHTA and CDR2 is FQGNSA. V lost 5 bases, J lost 3 bases, and 14 bases lay in between. The CDR3 DNA follows: TGTGCCAGCAGCCGGGACTGGGAGGACTACGAGCAGTACTTC. It translates to CASSRDWEDYEQYF.

The chain uses TRBV7-9 and TRBJ2-1; D uncertain. Trimming pared 5 bases from V and 9 bases from J, leaving 8 bases between. Germline-derived CDR1 and CDR2 are SEHNR and FQNEAQ (reference sequence). CDR3 length: 11 amino acids. The CDR3 nucleotides are TGTGCCAGCAGCGGATCGGTTGAGCAGTTCTTC. This encodes CASSGSVEQFF.

The chain uses TRBV27 and TRBJ1-1; D is undetermined. This CDR3 is built from 13 residues. Germline V CDR1 and CDR2: MNHEY, SMNVEV (reference sequence). V lost 5 bases and J lost 5, with 12 bases in between. The CDR3 bases are TGTGCCAGCAGTCCTCTCGGGGTGACTGAAGCTTTCTTT. This sequence encodes CASSPLGVTEAFF.

The V and J genes are TRBV25-1 and TRBJ1-6; D gene uncertain. CDR3 size: 15 residues. Germline CDR1 is MGHDK and CDR2 is SYGVNS. V was pared by 1 base and J by 7 bases, with 11 bases between. The CDR3 is CASSEFGVGNSPLHF. As DNA, the CDR3 is TGTGCCAGCAGTGAATTTGGGGTAGGAAATTCACCCCTCCACTTT.